Reported below is one T cell receptor (beta chain). Not enrolled were patients with uncontrolled infection, other autoimmune disease, pregnancy or lactation. The record originates from a study of T cells in Graves' hyperthyroidism and ophthalmopathy. Study-wide context: Staff took peripheral blood when the initial diagnosis was made, before any treatment began.

There were TCR beta CDR3 regions amplified from RNA transcripts. HTBI primers were the set used in a first-round RT-PCR of the TCR CDR3. One entry per CDR3 protein, called by TCRdb with MiXCR from the multiplex PCR reads. This sample yields more than 350,000 distinct CDR3 sequences, of which nearly 15% are seen a single time; roughly 20% belongs to the top ten. Germline V lookup: CDR1 MGHDK, CDR2 SYGVNS. The CDR3 consists of 16 residues. V lost 8 bases to trimming and J lost 1 base; unmatched junction nucleotides: 8. The clonotype comes from a woman aged 60-75 years with Graves' ophthalmopathy. Sequenced: blood. The rearrangement uses TRBV25-1 and TRBJ2-3, with TRBD2 identical over 11 bases. The CDR3 loop is CASEGTSGWGTDTQYF. CDR3 nucleotides: TGTGCCAGCGAGGGGACTAGCGGTTGGGGCACAGATACGCAGTATTTT.